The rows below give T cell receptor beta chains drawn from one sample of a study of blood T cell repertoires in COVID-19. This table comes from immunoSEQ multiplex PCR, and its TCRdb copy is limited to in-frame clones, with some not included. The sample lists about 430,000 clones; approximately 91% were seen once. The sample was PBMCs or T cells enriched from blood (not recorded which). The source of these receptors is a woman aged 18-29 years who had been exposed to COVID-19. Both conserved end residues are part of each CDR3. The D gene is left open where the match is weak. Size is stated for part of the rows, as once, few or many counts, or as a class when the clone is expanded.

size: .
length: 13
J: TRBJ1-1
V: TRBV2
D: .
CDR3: CASSTMVNTEAFF
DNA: TGTGCCAGCAGTACTATGGTGAACACTGAAGCTTTCTTT

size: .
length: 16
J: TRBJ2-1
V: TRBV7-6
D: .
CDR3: CASSFTFDNSYNEQFF
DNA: TGTGCCAGCAGCTTTACCTTCGACAACTCCTACAATGAGCAGTTCTTC

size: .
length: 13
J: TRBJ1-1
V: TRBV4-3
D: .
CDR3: CASSHITTGEAFF
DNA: TGCGCCAGCAGCCATATTACGACAGGTGAAGCTTTCTTT

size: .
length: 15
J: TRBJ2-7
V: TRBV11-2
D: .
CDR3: CASSLAPGFEDEQYF
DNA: TGTGCCAGCAGCTTAGCTCCCGGGTTTGAGGACGAGCAGTACTTC

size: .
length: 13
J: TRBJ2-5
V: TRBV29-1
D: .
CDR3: CSAAAGLQETQYF
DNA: TGCAGCGCTGCCGCGGGACTTCAAGAGACCCAGTACTTC

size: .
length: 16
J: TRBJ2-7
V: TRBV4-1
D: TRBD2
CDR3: CASSQDLAVSSYEQYF
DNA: TGCGCCAGCAGCCAAGATCTAGCGGTGAGCTCCTACGAGCAGTACTTC

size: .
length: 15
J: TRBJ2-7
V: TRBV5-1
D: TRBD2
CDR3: CASSLESSGSGEQYF
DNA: TGCGCCAGCAGCTTGGAGTCTAGCGGGAGTGGCGAGCAGTACTTC

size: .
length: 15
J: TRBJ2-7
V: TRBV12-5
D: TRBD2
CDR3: CASGSPGGRPYEQYF
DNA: TGTGCTAGTGGTTCCCCCGGCGGGAGGCCATACGAGCAGTACTTC

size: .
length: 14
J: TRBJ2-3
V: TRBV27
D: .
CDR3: CATATGVGADTQYF
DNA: TGTGCCACCGCGACGGGAGTAGGGGCAGATACGCAGTATTTT

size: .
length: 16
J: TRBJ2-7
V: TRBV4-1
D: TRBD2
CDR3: CASSLVMLAGGIEQYF
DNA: TGCGCCAGCAGCTTAGTTATGCTAGCGGGAGGGATCGAGCAGTACTTC

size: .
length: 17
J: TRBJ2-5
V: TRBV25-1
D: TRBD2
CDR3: CASSESLAGGPRETQYF
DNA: TGTGCCAGCAGTGAATCACTAGCGGGAGGGCCGAGAGAGACCCAGTACTTC

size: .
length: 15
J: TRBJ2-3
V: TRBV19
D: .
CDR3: CASSMGSGGTDTQYF
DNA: TGTGCCAGTAGTATGGGATCAGGGGGCACAGATACGCAGTATTTT

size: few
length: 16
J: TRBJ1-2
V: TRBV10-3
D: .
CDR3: CAISESWGQGNYGYTF
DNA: TGTGCCATCAGTGAGTCGTGGGGGCAGGGAAACTATGGCTACACCTTC

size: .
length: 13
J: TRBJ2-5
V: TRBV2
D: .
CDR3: CASSVDRLETQYF
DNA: TGTGCCAGCAGTGTTGACAGGCTGGAGACCCAGTACTTC

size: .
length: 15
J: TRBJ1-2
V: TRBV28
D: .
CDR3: CASSLKGVVGYGYTF
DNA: TGTGCCAGCAGTTTAAAGGGGGTGGTAGGCTATGGCTACACCTTC

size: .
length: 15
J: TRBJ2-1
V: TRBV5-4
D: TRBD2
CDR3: CASSSRLAGYNEQFF
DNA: TGTGCCAGCAGCTCTCGACTAGCGGGTTACAATGAGCAGTTCTTC

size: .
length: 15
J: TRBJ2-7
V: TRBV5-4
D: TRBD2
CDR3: CASSSGLAGNYEQYF
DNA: TGTGCCAGCAGCTCGGGACTAGCGGGGAACTACGAGCAGTACTTC

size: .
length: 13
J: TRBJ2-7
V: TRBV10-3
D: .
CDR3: CAISSTSRYEQYF
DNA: TGTGCCATCAGTTCGACTTCCAGATACGAGCAGTACTTC

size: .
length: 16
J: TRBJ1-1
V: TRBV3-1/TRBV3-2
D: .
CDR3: CASSQDWAGPNTEAFF
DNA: TGTGCCAGCAGCCAAGATTGGGCAGGGCCGAACACTGAAGCTTTCTTT

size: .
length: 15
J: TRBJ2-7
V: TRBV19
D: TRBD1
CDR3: CASSIGGQGPAEQYF
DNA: TGTGCCAGTAGTATTGGGGGACAGGGGCCCGCCGAGCAGTACTTC

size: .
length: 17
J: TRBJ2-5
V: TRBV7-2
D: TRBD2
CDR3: CASSLKEALAGVETQYF
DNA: TGTGCCAGCAGCTTAAAAGAGGCCCTAGCGGGGGTAGAGACCCAGTACTTC

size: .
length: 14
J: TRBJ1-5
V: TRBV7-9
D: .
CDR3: CASSFGQGWQPQHF
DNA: .

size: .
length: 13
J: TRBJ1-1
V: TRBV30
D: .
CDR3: CAWSVQPGREAFF
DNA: TGTGCCTGGAGTGTACAACCAGGTCGTGAAGCTTTCTTT

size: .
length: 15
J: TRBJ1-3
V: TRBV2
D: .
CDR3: CASSGGSGFGNTIYF
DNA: TGTGCCAGCAGTGGAGGTTCCGGGTTTGGAAACACCATATATTTT

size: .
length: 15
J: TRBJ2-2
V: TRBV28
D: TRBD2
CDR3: CASSLGGLATGELFF
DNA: TGTGCCAGCAGTTTAGGGGGACTAGCGACCGGGGAGCTGTTTTTT

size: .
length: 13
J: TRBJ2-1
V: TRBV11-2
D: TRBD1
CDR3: CASSPGTENEQFF
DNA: TGTGCCAGCAGCCCCGGGACAGAGAATGAGCAGTTCTTC